This paragraph reports one T cell receptor beta chain. Its antigen is unknown. Qualities for individual bases were not recorded, and no much larger clone is one base off. This entry belongs to a study of CD4+ T cells in melanoma (dated by TCRdb to between 2021 and 2024). Study-level background: The study examined neoantigen-specific CD4+ T cells in human melanoma. What the authors observed across the whole study: Neoantigen-specific CD4+ T cells were reported to be correlated with the function of CD8+ T cells, macrophages and B cells. Neoantigen-specific CD4+ T cells in melanoma were reported to show diverse differentiation states.

The cysteine opens and the phenylalanine closes a CDR3 of 15 amino acids. Kept here is only the CDR3 DNA, which spans 45 bases and is read in frame from base 1. From the germline V gene, CDR1 is MDHEN and CDR2 is SYDVKM. The junction shows trimming of 3 bases on V and 4 bases on J, plus 13 bases between the germline ends. Donors were patients with melanoma. Library method: the immunoSEQ multiplex PCR assay. The table was pulled from immuneACCESS by TCRdb, which kept in-frame rearrangements only. Such tables lose some clones; where checked, under half of the loss comes from unresolved V genes, and the rest has no known cause. Present in this sample are around 99 clones, approximately 81% of which were seen just once. 88% of the sample is taken by the ten largest.

Sequenced material: a T cell line or clone, from whole sample or a sorted T cell fraction (not recorded which). This chain is built from TRBV28 and TRBJ1-5; TRBD1 could be the D gene, as 6 bases match. This TCR was sampled from a human donor with melanoma. Some clones in this sample may be carry-over from other donors' samples. The nucleotide sequence reads as follows: TGTGCCAGCAGTTTTTCCGGGACACTTAATCAGCCCCAGCATTTT. This translates into CASSFSGTLNQPQHF.